Presented here are 29 T cell receptor beta chains from one specimen sequenced in a study of blood T cell repertoires in COVID-19. The data were produced by immunoSEQ multiplex PCR, yet TCRdb's version contains in-frame clones alone and is incomplete. The sample yields over 200,000 clones, about 89% seen once. Sequencing was done on a sample of peripheral blood. The source is a man in his forties who had recovered from COVID-19.

J is TRBJ2-1 and V is TRBV19, with D tentatively TRBD2 (5 bases). In germline, CDR1 is LNHDA, CDR2 SQIVND (reference sequence). The CDR3 sequence is 15 residues long. V lost 3 bases to trimming and J lost 5 bases, with 14 bases between them. CDR3 sequence: CASSIILGENNEQFF. CDR3 nucleotide sequence: TGTGCCAGTAGTATTATCCTTGGGGAGAACAATGAGCAGTTCTTC.

This rearrangement joins TRBV27 to TRBJ2-2; D perhaps matches TRBD2 (5 bases). The CDR3 is 15 residues long. Trimming removed 6 bases at V and 2 bases at J, with 13 bases between. Germline V gene data show CDR1 as MNHEY and CDR2 as SMNVEV (reference sequence). The CDR3 sequence: CASRPGVTNTGELFF. The CDR3 DNA sequence: TGTGCCAGCAGACCCGGGGTTACCAACACCGGGGAGCTGTTTTTT.

The chain employs TRBV6-5 and TRBJ1-1, with TRBD1 as a possible D gene (6 bases). With 2 bases removed from V and 0 bases from J, the gap between germline ends came to 10 bases. Germline values: CDR1 MNHEY, CDR2 SVGAGI. The CDR3 runs 15 residues. For the CDR3, the DNA is TGTGCCAGCAGTTACGGGGACAACATGAACACTGAAGCTTTCTTT. Encoded protein: CASSYGDNMNTEAFF.

Written as DNA, the CDR3 is TGTGCCAGCAGTTTGGACAGGGGAGATTACTATGGCTACACCTTC. Translated, it gives CASSLDRGDYYGYTF. V and J are TRBV27 and TRBJ1-2; 9 bases line up with TRBD1. The CDR3 runs to 15 residues. Germline trimming cut 3 bases from V and 3 bases from J; bases unmatched to any gene: 5. Germline CDR1 MNHEY, CDR2 SMNVEV (reference sequence).

The genes are TRBV19 and TRBJ1-4; D possibly corresponds to TRBD1 (5 bases). The CDR3 runs 14 residues. The germline V and J ends were trimmed by 3 bases and 3 bases, with 8 bases remaining between them. Germline V gives CDR1 LNHDA, CDR2 SQIVND (reference sequence). The CDR3 DNA reads TGTGCCAGTAGTATTCGGGGGGCTAATGAAAAACTGTTTTTT. Its protein product is CASSIRGANEKLFF.

The rearrangement uses TRBV7-6 and TRBJ2-1; 12 bases fit TRBD2. From germline, CDR1 is SGHVS and CDR2 FNYEAQ. V shed 6 bases, J shed 7 bases, and the junction held 7 bases outside the gene matches. The CDR3 runs to 15 residues. This CDR3 is CASSSRLAGENEQFF. In DNA form, the CDR3 reads TGTGCCAGCAGTTCTCGACTAGCGGGAGAAAATGAGCAGTTCTTC.

V is TRBV10-3 and J is TRBJ2-7; a possible D gene is TRBD2 (5 bases). V lost 0 bases and J lost 5, with 8 bases in between. The germline gives CDR1 ENHRY, CDR2 SYGVKD. CDR3 length equals 13 residues. The CDR3 nucleotides read TGTGCCATCAGTGAGTCGGAGGCAGACGAGCAGTACTTC. Translation: CAISESEADEQYF.

This chain links TRBV7-2 with TRBJ1-1; tentative D call: TRBD1 (6 bases). The CDR3 contains 13 residues. Germline lookup yields CDR1 SGHTA and CDR2 FQGNSA. The V gene lost 0 bases and the J gene lost 8 bases, with 10 bases spanning the gap. The CDR3 coding sequence is TGTGCCAGCAGCTTAGCGGGTGGACAGGAAGCTTTCTTT. This encodes CASSLAGGQEAFF.

The gene calls are TRBV18 and TRBJ2-5, with D unclear. This CDR3 region has 15 residues. The germline V and J ends were trimmed by 1 base and 3 bases, with 12 bases remaining between them. Germline V lookup: CDR1 KGHSH, CDR2 LQKENI. In nucleotides, the CDR3 is TGTGCCAGCTCACCACAATTTCCGGTTGAAGAGACCCAGTACTTC. Its protein is CASSPQFPVEETQYF.

The sample holds a few counts of this clone. V and J are TRBV12-3 or TRBV12-4 and TRBJ1-5; D unclear. V was clipped by 3 bases and J by 7 bases, with 10 bases between them. This CDR3 has 13 amino acids. The CDR3 DNA reads as TGTGCCAGCAGTTTCGGCGCGGGGCAGCCCCAGCATTTT. Translating it yields CASSFGAGQPQHF.

The sample holds a few counts of this clone. This sequence joins TRBV19 and TRBJ2-3, with D maybe TRBD1 (5 bases). The length of the CDR3 is 15 residues. Between the trimmed V and J ends, which lost 8 bases and 4 bases, there was a span of 19 bases. Germline V CDR1 and CDR2: LNHDA, SQIVND (reference sequence). Written as DNA, the CDR3 is TGTGCCAGTGCCTACAGGACCTCAGCCCCAGATACGCAGTATTTT. It yields the protein CASAYRTSAPDTQYF.

The chain recombines TRBV11-2 with TRBJ2-3; D gene ambiguous. Trimming removed 0 bases at V and 8 bases at J, with 9 bases between. The CDR3 has 13 residues. Germline loops: CDR1 SGHAT, CDR2 FQNNGV. CDR3 nucleotides: TGTGCCAGCAGCTTAGATCTAGGAGCTACGCAGTATTTT. Its protein is CASSLDLGATQYF.

The J gene is TRBJ2-5, the V gene TRBV24-1, with 12 bases matching TRBD1. This CDR3 spans 20 amino acids. The trim removed 9 bases at V and 2 bases at J, leaving 21 bases unmatched. Germline V CDR1 and CDR2: KGHDR, SFDVKD. The CDR3 nucleotides read TGTGCCACCTGTGGGGCCGGAGGGGCGGGGGACAGGGGGCCTCAAGAGACCCAGTACTTC. Translating it yields CATCGAGGAGDRGPQETQYF.

This chain links TRBV27 with TRBJ1-1, with D possibly TRBD1 on 5 matching bases. This CDR3 is 12 amino acids long. Germline V gives CDR1 MNHEY, CDR2 SMNVEV (reference sequence). V was shortened by 5 bases and J by 10 bases, with 14 bases between the two germline ends. CDR3 nucleotide sequence: TGTGCCAGCAGTGGGGGGGACCGCCGAGCTTTCTTT. It yields the protein CASSGGDRRAFF.

This clone was counted once. The V gene is TRBV9, the J gene TRBJ1-2, with D maybe TRBD1 (6 bases). V dropped 4 bases and J dropped 7 bases, with 29 bases sitting between them. The CDR3 spans 18 residues. Germline V lookup: CDR1 SGDLS, CDR2 YYNGEE. Here the CDR3 reads CASSPRRGASAAQPGYTF. DNA for the CDR3: TGTGCCAGCAGCCCACGCAGGGGAGCCTCCGCCGCGCAACCTGGCTACACCTTC.

V usage is TRBV28 and J usage is TRBJ1-1, with TRBD1 matching 8 bases. The CDR3 has 15 amino acids. The trim removed 5 bases at V and 6 bases at J, leaving 11 bases unmatched. Germline V gene data show CDR1 as MDHEN and CDR2 as SYDVKM. In nucleotides, the CDR3 is TGTGCCAGCAGTACCCCAGGGGGCCCGGACGCTGAAGCTTTCTTT. This translates into CASSTPGGPDAEAFF.

Only one count was recorded for this clone. The chain carries TRBV9 and TRBJ2-7; 8 bases are shared with TRBD2. Germline V gives CDR1 SGDLS, CDR2 YYNGEE. CDR3 size: 15 residues. Germline trimming cut 4 bases from V and 6 bases from J; bases unmatched to any gene: 12. The CDR3 protein is CASSPYLTGTSEQYF. CDR3 nucleotides: TGTGCCAGCAGCCCCTACTTAACCGGGACTAGCGAGCAGTACTTC.

The rearrangement joins TRBV4-2 to TRBJ2-2, with D perhaps matching TRBD2 (6 bases). The CDR3 runs to 18 residues. V gave up 0 bases and J gave up 4 bases, with 18 bases separating them. Germline CDR1 and CDR2: LGHNA and YNFKEQ. DNA of the CDR3: TGTGCCAGCAGCCAAGAAATTAGCGGAGGGGCGCTCACCGGGGAGCTGTTTTTT. This gives the protein CASSQEISGGALTGELFF.

This chain joins TRBV30 and TRBJ1-2; the match to TRBD1 covers 8 bases. With 7 bases clipped from V and 6 bases from J, the junction kept 1 base outside the gene matches. The germline CDR1 and CDR2 sequences are GTSNPN and SVGIG (reference sequence). The CDR3 has 10 amino acids. CDR3 amino acids: CASTGDGYTF. The CDR3 DNA follows: TGTGCCTCGACAGGGGATGGCTACACCTTC. The entire variable domain, with the rest obtained from reference TRBV30 and TRBJ1-2, is as follows: SQTIHQWPATLVQPVGSPLSLECTVEGTSNPNLYWYRQAAGRGLQLLFYSVGIGQISSEVPQNLSASRPQDRQFILSSKKLLLSDSGFYLCASTGDGYTFGSGTRLTVV.

This clone was seen only once. The V and J genes are TRBV18 and TRBJ2-1, with D tentatively TRBD2 (6 bases). Germline V gives CDR1 KGHSH, CDR2 LQKENI. With 3 bases removed from V and 2 bases from J, the gap between germline ends came to 11 bases. The CDR3 contains 15 residues. CDR3 sequence: CASSPAAGPYNEQFF. Here the CDR3 DNA reads TGTGCCAGCTCACCGGCGGCGGGACCCTACAATGAGCAGTTCTTC.

Only one count was recorded for this clone. The V and J genes are TRBV9 and TRBJ2-2; 7 nucleotides agree with TRBD2. The CDR3 totals 15 residues. V shed 4 bases, J shed 4 bases, and the junction held 7 bases outside the gene matches. Germline lookup yields CDR1 SGDLS and CDR2 YYNGEE. CDR3: CASSSGLSPTGELFF. CDR3 nucleotides: TGTGCCAGCAGCTCGGGACTATCCCCCACCGGGGAGCTGTTTTTT.

This sequence joins TRBV6-2 or TRBV6-3 and TRBJ1-5; D gene unclear. Germline CDR1 and CDR2: MNHEY and SVGEGT. Trimming took 2 bases from V and 11 from J, leaving 10 bases between them. This CDR3 comprises 12 residues. The CDR3 DNA is TGTGCCAGCAGTTACGGCGGCCCGGCCCAGCATTTT. This translates into CASSYGGPAQHF.

The chain joins TRBV4-2 to TRBJ1-5; D uncertain. V shed 2 bases and J shed 0 bases, with 17 bases lying between them. Germline lookup yields CDR1 LGHNA and CDR2 YNFKEQ. The CDR3 spans 18 residues. The CDR3 DNA reads as TGTGCCAGCAGCCAATCGTTGAGTACAGAAGTTAGCAATCAGCCCCAGCATTTT. Protein: CASSQSLSTEVSNQPQHF.

This chain connects TRBV10-3 to TRBJ2-1; perhaps TRBD2 as D (6 bases). CDR3 length: 16 amino acids. The germline V and J ends were trimmed by 6 bases and 5 bases, with 20 bases remaining between them. Germline lookup yields CDR1 ENHRY and CDR2 SYGVKD. The CDR3 region is CAISDSGSLTHNEQFF. DNA of the CDR3: TGTGCCATCAGCGATAGCGGAAGCCTGACCCACAATGAGCAGTTCTTC.

V gene TRBV5-1 combines with J gene TRBJ2-5; the D gene is possibly TRBD1 (5 bases). Deletions cut 2 bases from V and 5 bases from J, with 13 bases between. Germline V gene lookup returns CDR1 SGHRS and CDR2 YFSETQ. The CDR3 totals 14 residues. The CDR3 DNA sequence: TGCGCCAGCAGCTTTGAAGCAGGGCCTGAGACCCAGTACTTC. This translates into CASSFEAGPETQYF.

The chain joins TRBV6-1 to TRBJ2-6; unclear D gene. The CDR3 length is 16 residues. Trimming removed 4 bases from V and 0 bases from J, with 10 bases in between. Germline V lookup: CDR1 MNHNS, CDR2 SASEGT. The CDR3 protein is CASSGTDSSGANVLTF. The CDR3 bases are TGTGCCAGCAGTGGAACCGATAGCTCTGGGGCCAACGTCCTGACTTTC.

The chain is built from TRBV5-1 and TRBJ1-4; no definite D call. Trimming took off 2 bases at V and 4 bases at J, with 6 bases between the two ends. This CDR3 has 13 amino acids. The germline V gene encodes CDR1 SGHRS and CDR2 YFSETQ. As DNA, the CDR3 is TGCGCCAGCAGCTTAACAAGTAATGAAAAACTGTTTTTT. It specifies CASSLTSNEKLFF.

This chain links TRBV7-2 with TRBJ1-3, with 7 bases lining up with TRBD1. CDR3 size: 15 residues. V was pared by 5 bases and J by 0 bases, with 4 bases of the junction left unmatched. The germline gives CDR1 SGHTA, CDR2 FQGNSA. DNA for the CDR3: TGTGCCAGCAGCCGGGACAGAGCCTCTGGAAACACCATATATTTT. It specifies CASSRDRASGNTIYF.

V and J are TRBV12-3 or TRBV12-4 and TRBJ1-1; D remains ambiguous. This CDR3 contains 12 residues. Trimming took off 6 bases at V and 4 bases at J, with 9 bases between the two ends. CDR3 amino acids: CASSRRGTEAFF. The CDR3 nucleotides are TGTGCCAGCAGCCGCCGGGGCACTGAAGCTTTCTTT.